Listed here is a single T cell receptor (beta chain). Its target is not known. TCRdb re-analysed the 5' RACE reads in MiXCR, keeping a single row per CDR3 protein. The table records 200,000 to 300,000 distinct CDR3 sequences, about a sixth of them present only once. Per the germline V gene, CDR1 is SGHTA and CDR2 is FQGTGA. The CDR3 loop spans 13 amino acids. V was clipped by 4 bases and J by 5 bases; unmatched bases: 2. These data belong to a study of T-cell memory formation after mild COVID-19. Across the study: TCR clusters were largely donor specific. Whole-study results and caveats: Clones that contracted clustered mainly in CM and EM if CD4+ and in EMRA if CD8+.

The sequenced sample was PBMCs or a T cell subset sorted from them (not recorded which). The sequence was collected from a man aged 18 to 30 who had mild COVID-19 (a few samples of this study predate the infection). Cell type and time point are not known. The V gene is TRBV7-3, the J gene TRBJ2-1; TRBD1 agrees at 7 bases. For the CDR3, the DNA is TGTGCCAGCAGCTCGGGACAGCACAATGAGCAGTTCTTC. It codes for CASSSGQHNEQFF.